The present T cell receptor beta chain was sequenced within a study of chemoradiotherapy in HPV16-positive cancers. TCRdb's copy holds only in-frame clones and misses some; the assay was immunoSEQ multiplex PCR. The data contain about 5,500 clones, just under 80% of them singletons. The specimen was collected from a patient who underwent chemoradiotherapy. These receptor sequences come from a human donor with HPV-associated anogenital cancer.

This chain joins TRBV18 and TRBJ1-3, with TRBD1 matching 8 bases. The CDR3 spans 14 residues. Germline V gene sequence: CDR1 KGHSH, CDR2 LQKENI. The V gene end was trimmed by 5 bases and the J gene end by 3 bases; junction bases not matched to a gene: 3. In DNA form, the CDR3 reads TGTGCCAGCTCATCTGACAGGGGTGGAAACACCATATATTTT. The encoded protein is CASSSDRGGNTIYF.